The 21 T cell receptor beta chains below were found in one sample sequenced in a study of regulatory T cells in long-lasting Graves disease. In building TCR beta libraries, iRepertoire HTBI primers were used together with Arm-PCR of CDR3 regions. TCRdb itself ran the multiplex PCR reads through MiXCR, one entry per CDR3 protein. The sample has about half a million distinct CDR3 sequences; approximately 12% are singletons. Indicated time point: newly diagnosed GD, antithyroid drugs for less than 3 months. TCR sequences were obtained from RNA taken from PBMCs. The data also belong to a second study, concerning T cells in Graves' hyperthyroidism and ophthalmopathy.

The source material was peripheral blood mononuclear cells (PBMCs), sampled at new diagnosis, from a patient treated with antithyroid drugs. All receptors derive from a woman aged 25-40 years with Graves disease.

This clonotype was detected many times. V is TRBV2 and J is TRBJ2-1; TRBD2 matches at 7 bases. The CDR3 spans 16 residues. The ends lost 5 bases at V and 3 bases at J; junction bases unmatched: 10. Germline V lookup: CDR1 SNHLY, CDR2 FYNNEI. CDR3 coding DNA: TGTGCCAGCAGTTACAGGCTAGCGGACTTCTACAATGAGCAGTTCTTC. This gives the protein CASSYRLADFYNEQFF.

This chain connects TRBV20-1 to TRBJ2-1, with D unclear. Deletions cut 5 bases from V and 4 bases from J, with 3 bases between. The CDR3 extends over 10 amino acids. Germline lookup yields CDR1 DFQATT and CDR2 SNEGSKA (reference sequence). CDR3 sequence reads: CSAHYNEQFF. Here the CDR3 DNA reads TGCAGTGCTCATTACAATGAGCAGTTCTTC.

The sample holds a few counts of this clonotype. The chain employs TRBV4-1 and TRBJ2-1; D is perhaps TRBD1 (6 bases). The CDR3 runs to 13 residues. Germline CDR1 MGHRA, CDR2 YSYEKL. V was cut by 3 bases and J by 15 bases, with 18 bases left in between. The chain's CDR3 is CASSQDSETRGFF. The CDR3 DNA reads as TGCGCCAGCAGCCAGGACAGCGAAACCAGAGGGTTCTTC.

This clonotype was seen at least ten times. The rearrangement links TRBV12-3 or TRBV12-4 to TRBJ1-5, with a possible D match to TRBD1 (6 bases). Trimming took off 6 bases at V and 7 bases at J, with 13 bases between the two ends. This CDR3 has 13 amino acids. Here the CDR3 DNA reads TGTGCCAGCAGCCGGGACACTCAACAGCCCCAGCATTTT. It is translated as CASSRDTQQPQHF.

This chain uses TRBV4-3 with TRBJ2-5, with D uncertain. Germline CDR1 is LGHNA and CDR2 is YSLEER. V lost 0 bases and J lost 7, with 15 bases in between. CDR3 length equals 15 residues. The DNA of the CDR3 is TGCGCCAGCAGCCAAGAAGTTACCACCCCGGGGACCCAGTACTTC. Translating it yields CASSQEVTTPGTQYF.

The sample holds many counts of this clonotype. The rearrangement links TRBV11-2 to TRBJ1-1; tentative D call: TRBD1 (6 bases). The germline gives CDR1 SGHAT, CDR2 FQNNGV. This CDR3 contains 15 residues. Trimming removed 5 bases at V and 6 bases at J, with 19 bases between. CDR3 in amino acids: CASSRTEDLVAEAFF. Here the CDR3 DNA reads TGTGCCAGCAGCCGGACAGAGGACCTGGTGGCTGAAGCTTTCTTT.

This clonotype appeared many times. The chain uses TRBV20-1 and TRBJ1-5; 8 positions agree with TRBD1. The CDR3 is made up of 15 amino acids. CDR1 DFQATT and CDR2 SNEGSKA come from the germline V gene (reference sequence). V lost 2 bases to trimming and J lost 3 bases; unmatched junction nucleotides: 6. CDR3 bases: TGCAGTGCTAGAACAGGGGGTGAATACAATCAGCCCCAGCATTTT. This encodes CSARTGGEYNQPQHF.

The V call is TRBV20-1, the J call TRBJ2-1; a weak D match, TRBD2 (5 bases). Trimming took off 2 bases at V and 0 bases at J, with 17 bases between the two ends. Germline assignment: CDR1 DFQATT and CDR2 SNEGSKA (reference sequence). The CDR3 loop spans 17 amino acids. The DNA of the CDR3 is TGCAGTGCTAGACCCTGGGCGGGCCAAAGCTCCTACAATGAGCAGTTCTTC. It codes for CSARPWAGQSSYNEQFF.

This clonotype was found once. The chain links TRBV28 to TRBJ2-1, with 12 positions matching TRBD2. The J segment lost 7 bases and the V segment lost 3 bases, leaving 7 bases of the junction unmatched. The CDR3 sequence is 16 residues long. Per germline, CDR1 MDHEN and CDR2 SYDVKM. Written as DNA, the CDR3 is TGTGCCAGCAGTTTGCTAGCGGGAGGGCGTATTAATGAGCAGTTCTTC. Translation: CASSLLAGGRINEQFF.

This clonotype was picked up many times. J is TRBJ2-1 and V is TRBV12-3 or TRBV12-4; the D is unclear. V was trimmed by 4 bases and J by 5 bases, leaving 9 bases between them. The CDR3 has 13 amino acids. The DNA for the CDR3 is TGTGCCAGCAGTTCAAACCGAGACAATGAGCAGTTCTTC. Protein sequence: CASSSNRDNEQFF.

This clonotype was seen repeatedly, ten times or more. In DNA, the CDR3 is TGTGCCAGCAGTTTGGGGCTAGCGGGAGCTCAAAAGACCCAGTACTTC. Residues: CASSLGLAGAQKTQYF. This chain joins TRBV28 and TRBJ2-5, with 10 bases fitting TRBD2. Trimming removed 3 bases from V and 6 bases from J; junction bases left unmatched: 10. The CDR3 is 16 residues long. Per the germline V gene, CDR1 is MDHEN and CDR2 is SYDVKM.

CDR3 region: CASSIFAGVSHEQFF. The CDR3 nucleotides read TGTGCCAGTAGTATTTTTGCGGGAGTGTCCCATGAGCAGTTCTTC. This chain links TRBV19 with TRBJ2-1; 7 positions agree with TRBD2. In germline, CDR1 is LNHDA, CDR2 SQIVND (reference sequence). The CDR3 is made up of 15 amino acids. With V trimmed by 3 bases and J by 8 bases, 10 bases remained unmatched.

The table lists this clonotype with many counts. This chain links TRBV27 with TRBJ2-2; D is unresolved. The CDR3 is 14 amino acids. V was cut by 0 bases and J by 5 bases, with 7 bases left in between. The germline V gene encodes CDR1 MNHEY and CDR2 SMNVEV (reference sequence). The CDR3 spells CASSLSIITGELFF. CDR3 DNA sequence: TGTGCCAGCAGTTTATCGATAATTACCGGGGAGCTGTTTTTT.

The chain joins TRBV20-1 to TRBJ2-1; D remains unclear. V dropped 6 bases and J dropped 9 bases, with 15 bases sitting between them. The CDR3 has 12 amino acids. CDR1 is DFQATT, CDR2 SNEGSKA, per germline (reference sequence). CDR3 nucleotides: TGCAGTGCCACGCCCGAGGTTTCTGAGCAGTTCTTC. Its protein product is CSATPEVSEQFF.

As concerns this clonotype: The junction shows a germline mismatch at one end, possibly a read error. The chain employs TRBV6-1 and TRBJ1-1; no reliable D call. The CDR3 has 13 amino acids. Germline V gene sequence: CDR1 MNHNS, CDR2 SASEGT. CDR3 protein: CASSNRGNTEVFF. The CDR3 nucleotides read TGTGCCAGCAGTAACCGGGGTAACACTGAAGTTTTCTTT.

This clonotype has more than one count but fewer than ten. The rearrangement joins TRBV30 to TRBJ2-7; D may be TRBD1 (6 bases). V shed 0 bases and J shed 4 bases, with 13 bases lying between them. Germline values: CDR1 GTSNPN, CDR2 SVGIG (reference sequence). The CDR3 has 14 amino acids. CDR3 sequence (DNA): TGTGCCTGGAGTGTAAGGGGGTCTGGATACGAGCAGTACTTC. It specifies CAWSVRGSGYEQYF.

This clonotype has ten or more counts. The chain joins TRBV27 to TRBJ2-3, with D possibly TRBD1 on 6 matching bases. The CDR3 loop spans 17 amino acids. The germline V gene has CDR1 MNHEY and CDR2 SMNVEV (reference sequence). Deletions cut 7 bases from V and 4 bases from J, with 24 bases between. The CDR3 DNA sequence: TGTGCCAGCACTCCCTTGGGGGCCAGTTGGACCCCAGATACGCAGTATTTT. Translating it yields CASTPLGASWTPDTQYF.

This clonotype was counted only a few times. The CDR3 region has the DNA TGTGCCAGCAGTCACGGGGCCCCGATCGCCGGGGAGCTGTTTTTT. It is translated as CASSHGAPIAGELFF. This rearrangement joins TRBV6-2 or TRBV6-3 to TRBJ2-2, with D possibly being TRBD1 or TRBD2 (5 bases each). V lost 5 bases, J lost 6 bases, and 16 bases lay in between. Per germline, CDR1 MNHEY and CDR2 SVGEGT. The CDR3 sequence is 15 residues long.

A few counts support this clonotype. The CDR3 reads CSARGRTRTYNEQFF. The CDR3 bases are TGCAGTGCTAGAGGGCGGACTAGAACCTACAATGAGCAGTTCTTC. The chain combines TRBV20-1 with TRBJ2-1; 7 nucleotides align to TRBD2. The CDR3 sequence is 15 residues long. Losses at the gene ends were 1 base for V and 2 bases for J; bases not matched to a gene: 5. Germline CDR1 is DFQATT and CDR2 is SNEGSKA (reference sequence).

This clonotype showed up many times. The V call is TRBV12-3 or TRBV12-4, the J call TRBJ2-2; D ambiguous. V was trimmed by 3 bases and J by 5 bases, leaving 19 bases between them. The CDR3 extends over 17 amino acids. The CDR3 is CASSLRIALLSTGELFF. The CDR3 nucleotides read TGTGCCAGCAGTTTGAGGATAGCTCTTCTTAGTACCGGGGAGCTGTTTTTT.

This clonotype has ten or more counts. This rearrangement joins TRBV20-1 to TRBJ2-1; TRBD2 matches at 9 bases. This CDR3 is built from 16 residues. Trimming at V came to 0 bases and at J to 6 bases, leaving 9 bases not matched to a gene. CDR1 is DFQATT, CDR2 SNEGSKA, per germline (reference sequence). The DNA of the CDR3 is TGCAGTGCTAGAGATCGGGGTAGCGGGAGATTCAATGAGCAGTTCTTC. Its translation: CSARDRGSGRFNEQFF.